These 8 T cell receptor beta chains originate from one sample sequenced in a study of cytomegalovirus exposure and HLA in healthy donors. Both 60 Vbeta primers and 13 Jbeta primers went into the PCR. Using immunoSEQ multiplex PCR, the repertoire was profiled, and TCRdb retains in-frame clones only, with some absent. Of hundreds of thousands of clones in the sample, almost 80% are singletons; the top ten hold 3.5% to 4%. The sample taken for sequencing was PBMCs. The source is a male donor in good health and CMV-seronegative.

Note on this clone: The sample has other DNA sequences that encode this CDR3 too. The rearrangement uses TRBV6-5 and TRBJ1-5; D remains ambiguous. The CDR3 spans 14 residues. Germline CDR1 is MNHEY and CDR2 is SVGAGI. V lost 0 bases to trimming and J lost 2 bases, with 5 bases between them. DNA for the CDR3: TGTGCCAGCAGTTACTCCCGGGGCAATCAGCCCCAGCATTTT. Translated: CASSYSRGNQPQHF.

The chain carries TRBV25-1 and TRBJ1-1; possible D gene TRBD1, 6 bases. CDR1 is MGHDK, CDR2 SYGVNS, per germline. The V gene lost 6 bases and the J gene lost 1 base, with 12 bases spanning the gap. CDR3 length: 14 residues. CDR3: CASSEGVGNTEAFF. The CDR3 DNA sequence: TGTGCCAGCAGCGAGGGGGTGGGGAACACTGAAGCTTTCTTT.

Regarding this clone: A read error may produce the germline difference seen at one junction end. The genes are TRBV7-9 and TRBJ2-5, with a tentative D call TRBD1 (5 bases). This CDR3 spans 13 amino acids. Germline V gives CDR1 SEHNR, CDR2 FQNEAQ (reference sequence). CDR3 in amino acids: CSSRPQGQETQYF. CDR3 DNA sequence: TGTTCCAGCAGACCTCAGGGCCAAGAGACCCAGTACTTC.

The rearrangement links TRBV7-9 to TRBJ1-2, with TRBD1 identical over 7 bases. Germline V gives CDR1 SEHNR, CDR2 FQNEAQ (reference sequence). CDR3 length: 18 residues. The trim removed 4 bases at V and 4 bases at J, leaving 18 bases unmatched. CDR3 loop: CASSSPTGPLSAIYGYTF. In DNA, the CDR3 is TGTGCCAGCAGCTCCCCGACAGGGCCCCTCTCAGCTATCTATGGCTACACCTTC. Drawing the rest from reference TRBV7-9 and TRBJ1-2, the complete variable domain is DTGVSQNPRHKITKRGQNVTFRCDPISEHNRLYWYRQTLGQGPEFLTYFQNEAQLEKSRLLSDRFSAERPKGSFSTLEIQRTEQGDSAMYLCASSSPTGPLSAIYGYTFGSGTRLTVV.

This chain joins TRBV7-9 and TRBJ2-1; D is possibly TRBD1 (5 bases). CDR1 is SEHNR and CDR2 is FQNEAQ in the germline V gene (reference sequence). Trimming took off 8 bases at V and 0 bases at J, with 14 bases between the two ends. The CDR3 sequence is 15 residues long. CDR3: CASAEGASSYNEQFF. The CDR3 DNA reads as TGTGCCAGCGCCGAAGGGGCCAGCTCCTACAATGAGCAGTTCTTC.

The rearrangement joins TRBV20-1 to TRBJ1-2, with D perhaps TRBD1 (6 bases). Trimming stripped 6 bases from V and 4 bases from J, with 9 bases between. CDR1 is DFQATT, CDR2 SNEGSKA, per germline (reference sequence). The CDR3 extends over 11 amino acids. CDR3 sequence: CSARDTYGYTF. The CDR3 DNA follows: TGCAGTGCCCGGGACACCTATGGCTACACCTTC.

This chain uses TRBV28 with TRBJ2-7; TRBD2 matches 7 bases. V gave up 7 bases and J gave up 6 bases; unmatched junction bases: 9. The CDR3 has 13 residues. Germline CDR1 is MDHEN and CDR2 is SYDVKM. This CDR3 reads CASKSAGAGEQYF. CDR3 coding DNA: TGTGCCAGCAAGTCCGCGGGAGCAGGCGAGCAGTACTTC.

This chain links TRBV5-1 with TRBJ2-5; 8 bases are shared with TRBD2. The CDR3 is made up of 13 amino acids. The germline V gene encodes CDR1 SGHRS and CDR2 YFSETQ. The trim removed 5 bases at V and 5 bases at J, leaving 5 bases unmatched. CDR3: CASRIGGRETQYF. The CDR3 DNA follows: TGCGCCAGCAGGATAGGCGGGAGGGAGACCCAGTACTTC. The full variable domain, completed using reference TRBV5-1 and TRBJ2-5, is KAGVTQTPRYLIKTRGQQVTLSCSPISGHRSVSWYQQTPGQGLQFLFEYFSETQRNKGNFPGRFSGRQFSNSRSEMNVSTLELGDSALYLCASRIGGRETQYFGPGTRLLVL.